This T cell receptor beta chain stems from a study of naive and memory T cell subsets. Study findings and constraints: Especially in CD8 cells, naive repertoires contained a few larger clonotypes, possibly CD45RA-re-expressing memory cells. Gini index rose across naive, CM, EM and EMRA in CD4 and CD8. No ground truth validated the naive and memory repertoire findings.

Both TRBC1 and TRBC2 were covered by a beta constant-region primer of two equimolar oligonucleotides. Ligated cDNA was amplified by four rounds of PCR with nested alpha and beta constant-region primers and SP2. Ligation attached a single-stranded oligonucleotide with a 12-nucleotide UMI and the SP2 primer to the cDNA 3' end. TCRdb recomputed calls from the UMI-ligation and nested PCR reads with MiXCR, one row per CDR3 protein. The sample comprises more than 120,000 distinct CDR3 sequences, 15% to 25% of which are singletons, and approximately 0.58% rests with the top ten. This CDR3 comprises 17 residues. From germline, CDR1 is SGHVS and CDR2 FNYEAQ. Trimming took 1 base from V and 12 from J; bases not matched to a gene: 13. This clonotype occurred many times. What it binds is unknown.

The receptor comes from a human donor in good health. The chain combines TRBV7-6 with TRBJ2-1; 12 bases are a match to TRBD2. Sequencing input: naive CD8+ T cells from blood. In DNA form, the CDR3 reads TGTGCCAGCAGCTTAGTCGGGGGACTAGCGGGTCTGATGGGGCAGTTCTTC. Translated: CASSLVGGLAGLMGQFF.